The TCR beta chain described here comes from a study of T cell repertoires in cytomegalovirus infection. About the study: Public TCR beta signatures were indicative of both CMV infection and a matching HLA type.

Regarding this clonotype: As yet, its antigen is unknown.

TCRdb passed the reads through MiXCR, listing each CDR3 protein once. In the table there are about 490,000 distinct CDR3 sequences, 16% of which are singletons. Findings and caveats of the study: There were HLA-C-restricted CMV-specific TCR beta clonotypes dominating the ex vivo response. Based on cumulative public TCR beta family frequency, carriers of CMV plus the relevant HLA were identified.

The trim removed 3 bases at V and 6 bases at J, leaving 1 base unmatched. Germline CDR1 is SQVTM and CDR2 is ANQGSEA. This CDR3 is 13 amino acids long. The chain has TRBV29-1 and TRBJ2-2, with 10 bases lining up with TRBD1. This sequence was found in a human donor in good health (CMV status not recorded). Some clones in this sample may be carry-over from other donors' samples. Sequences were obtained from CD8+ T cells from PBMCs. For the CDR3, the DNA is TGCAGCGTTGAGGGACAGGGGTCCGGGGAGCTGTTTTTT. Translating it yields CSVEGQGSGELFF.